This entry lists 6 T cell receptor beta chains sequenced from one sample in a study of blood T cell repertoires in COVID-19. The assay was immunoSEQ multiplex PCR, and TCRdb's table has in-frame clones only and misses some. The sample contains 300,000 to 400,000 clones, approximately 86% of which appear only once. The specimen sequenced was PBMCs or T cells enriched from blood (not recorded which). These receptors came from a woman between 35 and 50 years old with acute COVID-19.

On this clone itself: The junction differs from germline at one of its ends, possibly a read error. The chain joins TRBV12-3 or TRBV12-4 to TRBJ1-2; 7 positions agree with TRBD1. CDR3 length equals 12 residues. The CDR3 sequence is CASSLKGGGLEF. CDR3 nucleotides: TGTGCCAGCAGTTTAAAAGGGGGCGGTCTCGAATTC.

CDR3 protein: CATSRGWLAGGSYNEQFF. CDR3 in DNA: TGTGCCACCAGCAGAGGGTGGCTAGCGGGGGGTTCATACAATGAGCAGTTCTTC. The rearrangement uses TRBV15 and TRBJ2-1; 11 nucleotides line up with TRBD2. Germline V CDR1 and CDR2: LNHNV, YYDKDF (reference sequence). CDR3 length: 18 residues. Germline trimming cut 1 base from V and 4 bases from J; bases unmatched to any gene: 9.

This clone has a handful of counts. V and J are TRBV19 and TRBJ1-5; 7 positions match TRBD1. The CDR3 sequence is 14 residues long. Germline CDR1 is LNHDA and CDR2 is SQIVND (reference sequence). Losses at the gene ends were 7 bases for V and 6 bases for J; bases not matched to a gene: 9. In DNA form, the CDR3 reads TGTGCCAGTACCTCAGGGACAGTGGGTCAGCCCCAGCATTTT. Its protein is CASTSGTVGQPQHF.

This rearrangement joins TRBV5-6 to TRBJ2-5; D is possibly TRBD2 (6 bases). The CDR3 sequence is 16 residues long. Trimming shortened V by 0 bases and J by 2 bases, and 14 bases separated the two germline ends. Germline V lookup: CDR1 SGHDT, CDR2 YYEEEE. CDR3 residues: CASSLGFGRTQETQYF. CDR3 nucleotides: TGTGCCAGCAGCTTGGGGTTCGGGAGAACACAAGAGACCCAGTACTTC.

V is TRBV3-1 (or the pseudogene TRBV3-2) and J is TRBJ2-7; D ambiguous. From germline, CDR1 is LGHDT and CDR2 YNNKEL (reference sequence). CDR3 length equals 14 residues. The ends were cut back, 1 base at V and 3 bases at J, with 10 bases in the middle. DNA of the CDR3: TGTGCCAGCAGCCAAGCGGGTCTGGGCTACGAGCAGTACTTC. It translates to CASSQAGLGYEQYF.

This chain joins TRBV11-1 and TRBJ1-4; tentatively, D is TRBD1 (5 bases). CDR3 length equals 16 residues. Per the germline V gene, CDR1 is SGHAT and CDR2 is FQDESV (reference sequence). The V end lost 5 bases, the J end lost 3 bases, and 16 bases lay between the germline ends. The CDR3 region has the DNA TGTGCCAGCAGCGCAGGCAATACAGGTTCTAATGAAAAACTGTTTTTT. Its translation is CASSAGNTGSNEKLFF.